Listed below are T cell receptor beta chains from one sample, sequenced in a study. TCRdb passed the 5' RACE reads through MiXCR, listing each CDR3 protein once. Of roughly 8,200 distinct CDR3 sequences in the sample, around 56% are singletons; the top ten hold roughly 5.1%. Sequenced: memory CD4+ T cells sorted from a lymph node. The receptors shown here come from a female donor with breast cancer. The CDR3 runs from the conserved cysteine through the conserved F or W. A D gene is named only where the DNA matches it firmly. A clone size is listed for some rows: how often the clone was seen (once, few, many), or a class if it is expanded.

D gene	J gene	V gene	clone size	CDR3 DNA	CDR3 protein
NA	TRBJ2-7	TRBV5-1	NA	TGCGCCAGCAGCTTGGCGGGGGACGGAACCTACGAGCAGTACTTC	CASSLAGDGTYEQYF
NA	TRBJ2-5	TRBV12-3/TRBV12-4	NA	TGTGCCAGCAGTTTGACTACTAAAGAGACCCAGTACTTC	CASSLTTKETQYF
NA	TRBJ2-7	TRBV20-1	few	TGCAGTGCTACAGACAACTCCTACGAGCAGTACTTC	CSATDNSYEQYF
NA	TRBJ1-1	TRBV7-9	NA	TGTGCCAGCAGCTCAGGCCGGGTGGACACTGAAGCTTTCTTT	CASSSGRVDTEAFF
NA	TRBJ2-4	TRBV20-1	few	TGCAGTATTGGTGACAGAGGAGAAGTAGGCAAAAACATTCAGTACTTC	CSIGDRGEVGKNIQYF
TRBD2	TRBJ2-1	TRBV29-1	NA	TGCAGCGTTGAAAGGACTAGCGGGATCAATGAGCAGTTCTTC	CSVERTSGINEQFF
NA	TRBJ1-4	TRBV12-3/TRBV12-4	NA	TGTGCCAGCAGTTTGTCCCGGGGAACAAGGGAAAAACTGTTTTTT	CASSLSRGTREKLFF
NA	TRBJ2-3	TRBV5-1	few	TGCGCCAGCGAGGGAGCTCTCACAGATACGCAGTATTTT	CASEGALTDTQYF
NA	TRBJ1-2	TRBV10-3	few	TGTGCCATCAGTGAGTCGGGAGAGGGCTATGGCTACACCTTC	CAISESGEGYGYTF
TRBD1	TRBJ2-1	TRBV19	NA	TGTGCCAGTAGTCCAACGGGACAGACAAACAATGAGCAGTTCTTC	CASSPTGQTNNEQFF
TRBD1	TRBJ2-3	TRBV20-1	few	TGCAGTGCTAGACCAGAGGACAGGTACACAGATACGCAGTATTTT	CSARPEDRYTDTQYF
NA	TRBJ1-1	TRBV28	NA	TGTGCCAGCAGTTTAGCGAGAATTGCGGAAGCTTTCTTT	CASSLARIAEAFF
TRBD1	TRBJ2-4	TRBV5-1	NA	TGCGCCAATCTGCTCGCAGGGGGAGCCAAAAACATTCAGTACTTC	CANLLAGGAKNIQYF
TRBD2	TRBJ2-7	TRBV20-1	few	TGCAGTGCTAGAATTATAGCGGGGGGACGGGAGCAGTACTTC	CSARIIAGGREQYF
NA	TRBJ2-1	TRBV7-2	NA	TGTGCCAGCATCCCCAGGACGACTTCCTACAATGAGCAGTTCTTC	CASIPRTTSYNEQFF
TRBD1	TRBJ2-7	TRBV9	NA	TGTGCCAGCAGCCCCGAGGGACAGGGGTTTTCCTACGAGCAGTACTTC	CASSPEGQGFSYEQYF
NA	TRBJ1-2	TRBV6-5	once	TGTGCCAGCAGCCGGGACTTAAACTATGGCTACACCTTC	CASSRDLNYGYTF
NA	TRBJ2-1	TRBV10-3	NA	TGTGCCATCATGAGCCGGGACTCCAAAGACAATGAGCAGTTCTTC	CAIMSRDSKDNEQFF
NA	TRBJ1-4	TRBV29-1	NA	TGCAGCGTCCCGTCATCGAGTTTCAATGAAAAACTGTTTTTT	CSVPSSSFNEKLFF
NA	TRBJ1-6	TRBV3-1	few	TGTGCCAGCAGCCAAGATGTGACAGTTAATTCACCCCTCCACTTT	CASSQDVTVNSPLHF
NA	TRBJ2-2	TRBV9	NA	TGTGCCAGCAGCATAAACCCTTTTAGGGGTGAAGGACTAAACACCGGGGAGCTGTTTTTT	CASSINPFRGEGLNTGELFF
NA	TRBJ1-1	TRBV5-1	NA	TGCGCCAGCAGCCCCGACGGGAACACTGAAGCTTTCTTT	CASSPDGNTEAFF
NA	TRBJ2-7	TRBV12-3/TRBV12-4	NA	TGTGCCAGCAGTTCTATAGGCCTAAACTACGAGCAGTACTTC	CASSSIGLNYEQYF
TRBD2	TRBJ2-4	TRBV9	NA	TGTGCCAGCAGCCCTCGCGGGGGGGCCAAAAACATTCAGTACTTC	CASSPRGGAKNIQYF
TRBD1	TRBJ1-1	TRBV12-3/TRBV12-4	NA	TGTGCCAGCAGTTTAGGGACAGGGAGATTGAGGAACACTGAAGCTTTCTTT	CASSLGTGRLRNTEAFF
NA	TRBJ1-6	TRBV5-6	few	TGTGCCAGCAGCTTGGATAACAGGGAGATTCGACCCCTCCACTTT	CASSLDNREIRPLHF
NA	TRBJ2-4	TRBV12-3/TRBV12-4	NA	TGTGCCAGCAGTTCTTGGCGGGCCAAAAACATTCAGTACTTC	CASSSWRAKNIQYF
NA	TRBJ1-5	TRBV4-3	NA	TGCGCCAGCAGCCAAGATGCCAATCAGCCCCAGCATTTT	CASSQDANQPQHF
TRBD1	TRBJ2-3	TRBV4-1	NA	TGCGCCAGCAGCCAATGGACAGGGGTATTTTCTAGCACAGATACGCAGTATTTT	CASSQWTGVFSSTDTQYF
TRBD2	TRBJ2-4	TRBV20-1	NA	TGCAGTGCTAGAGATTTGGCGGGAGTGGCGAACATTCAGTACTTC	CSARDLAGVANIQYF
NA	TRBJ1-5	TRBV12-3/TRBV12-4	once	TGTGCCAGCAGTTTGATTCGAACCAATCAGCCCCAGCATTTT	CASSLIRTNQPQHF
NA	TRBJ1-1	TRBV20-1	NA	TGCAGACCCTGGGAGGTGCGGAACACTGAAGCTTTCTTT	CRPWEVRNTEAFF
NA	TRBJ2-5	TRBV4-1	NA	TGCGCCAGCAGCCAAGTGGGGGCGGAGACCCAGTACTTC	CASSQVGAETQYF
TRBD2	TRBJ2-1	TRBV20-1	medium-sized	TGCAGTGCTAGAAGCCCACTAGCGGCCTCCTACAATGAGCAGTTCTTC	CSARSPLAASYNEQFF
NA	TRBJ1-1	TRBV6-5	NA	TGTGCCAGCAGTGACGATGGTGAAGCTTTCTTT	CASSDDGEAFF
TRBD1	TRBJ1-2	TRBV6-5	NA	TGTGCCAGCAGTCCAGGGGGCGACCATGGCTACGCCTTC	CASSPGGDHGYAF
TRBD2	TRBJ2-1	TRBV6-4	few	TGTGCCAGCAGCCCCTCTAGCGGGAGTAACAATGAGCAGTTCTTC	CASSPSSGSNNEQFF
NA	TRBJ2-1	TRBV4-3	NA	TGCGCCAGCAGCCAAGAGCCCCGGGCCTACAATGAGCAGTTCTTC	CASSQEPRAYNEQFF
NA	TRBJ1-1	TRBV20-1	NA	TGCAGTGCTAACACAGACAACACTGAAGCTTTCTTT	CSANTDNTEAFF
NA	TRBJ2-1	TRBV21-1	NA	TGTGCCAGCAGCATCAGGACAGGGGTGAGAACTAGCGGGGGGGCCAATGAGCAGTTCTTC	CASSIRTGVRTSGGANEQFF
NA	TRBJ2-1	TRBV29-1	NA	TGCAGCGCCCGGAAGGGTTCTTACAATGAGCAGTTCTTC	CSARKGSYNEQFF
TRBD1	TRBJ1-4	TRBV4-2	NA	TGTGCCAGCAGCCTACGGACAGGGAGGACTGCAACTAATGAAAAGCTGTTTTTT	CASSLRTGRTATNEKLFF
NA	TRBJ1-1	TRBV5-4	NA	TGTACCACCGAGGGGACTGAAGCTTTCTTT	CTTEGTEAFF
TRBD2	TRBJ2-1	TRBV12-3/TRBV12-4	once	TGTGCCAGCAGCAAATTACTAGCGGGAGGGAGCAATGAGCAGTTCTTC	CASSKLLAGGSNEQFF
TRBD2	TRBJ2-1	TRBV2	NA	TGTGCCAGCAGCATAACCAGCGGGGCCTACAATGAGCAGTTCTTC	CASSITSGAYNEQFF
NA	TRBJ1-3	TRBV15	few	TGTGCCACCAGCAGAGGTTTAGCGGGAAACACCATATATTTT	CATSRGLAGNTIYF
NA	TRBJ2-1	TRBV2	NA	TGTGCCAGCAGTCCAGCCTCCATGGTGGGGGAGCAGTTCTTC	CASSPASMVGEQFF
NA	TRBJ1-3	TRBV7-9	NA	TGTGCCAGCAGCAAAACAGGTGACTCTGGAAACACCATATATTTT	CASSKTGDSGNTIYF
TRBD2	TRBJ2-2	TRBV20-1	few	TGCAGTGCTAGCCTCAGCGGGAGAAGCACCGGGGAGCTGTTTTTT	CSASLSGRSTGELFF
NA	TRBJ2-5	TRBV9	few	TGTGCCAGCAGCGTAGCTCCCAGGTTCCAAGAGACCCAGTACTTC	CASSVAPRFQETQYF
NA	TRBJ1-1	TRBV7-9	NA	TGTGCCAGCAGCTTAATTTCTGGGAACACTGAAGCTTTCTTT	CASSLISGNTEAFF
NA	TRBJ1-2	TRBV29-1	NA	TGCAGCGTTGACGTTCATAACTATGGCTACACCTTC	CSVDVHNYGYTF
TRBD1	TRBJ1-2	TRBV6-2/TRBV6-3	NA	TGTGCCAGCAGCGGACAGGGGACAGGAACGGACTATGGCTACACCTTC	CASSGQGTGTDYGYTF
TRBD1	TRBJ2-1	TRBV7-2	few	TGTGCCAGCAGCTTAGATCGGGACAGACAGTTCTTC	CASSLDRDRQFF
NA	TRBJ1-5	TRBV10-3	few	TGTGCCATCAGTTCCCGGGGCAATCAGCCCCAGCATTTT	CAISSRGNQPQHF
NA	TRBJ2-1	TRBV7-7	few	TGTGCCAGCAGCCGCGACAGCTACAATGAGCAGTTCTTC	CASSRDSYNEQFF
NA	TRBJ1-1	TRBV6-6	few	TGTGCCAGCAGTTACGATGATCAGGCTCCTGAAGCTTTCTTT	CASSYDDQAPEAFF
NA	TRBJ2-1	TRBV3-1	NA	TGTGCCAGCAGCCAAGAATCCACAACCTACAATGAGCAGTTCTTC	CASSQESTTYNEQFF
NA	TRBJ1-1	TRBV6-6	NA	TGTGCCAGCAGTGCCCCATGGCCGCCGAACACTGAAGCTTTCTTT	CASSAPWPPNTEAFF
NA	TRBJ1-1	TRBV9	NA	TGTGCCAGCAGCGGCCCCGAAGGCTACACTGAAGCTTTCTTT	CASSGPEGYTEAFF